These 20 T cell receptor beta chains came from one sample sequenced in a study of CD8 T cells in ankylosing spondylitis. Study results and limitations: Within ankylosing spondylitis blood, a TCR beta motif made up of seven to nine highly homologous variants appeared to be characteristic.

Which antigens these TCRs recognize remains unknown. TCRdb independently ran MiXCR on the 5' RACE reads; one entry per CDR3 protein. The table includes fewer than 450,000 distinct CDR3 sequences, approximately 17% detected once. The sample consisted of blood, either unsorted or a sorted T cell fraction (not recorded which). Receptors were obtained from a male donor with ankylosing spondylitis.

This clonotype was detected ten times or more. The V call is TRBV29-1, the J call TRBJ2-7; TRBD2 is a possible D gene (7 bases). V was shortened by 0 bases and J by 6 bases, with 12 bases between the two germline ends. Germline V gives CDR1 SQVTM, CDR2 ANQGSEA. The CDR3 totals 13 residues. CDR3 protein: CSVEDRGAGEQYF. Written as DNA, the CDR3 is TGCAGCGTTGAAGATCGGGGGGCAGGCGAGCAGTACTTC.

The genes are TRBV2 and TRBJ2-5; 7 bases match TRBD1. The CDR3 totals 13 residues. Germline V CDR1 and CDR2: SNHLY, FYNNEI. Trimming at V came to 5 bases and at J to 7 bases, leaving 7 bases not matched to a gene. DNA for the CDR3: TGTGCCAGCAGTATAACAGGGGAATCGACCCAGTACTTC. Its translation: CASSITGESTQYF.

There are a few counts of this clonotype. This rearrangement joins TRBV6-5 to TRBJ2-7, with D tentatively TRBD1 (7 bases). This CDR3 comprises 12 residues. The germline V gene has CDR1 MNHEY and CDR2 SVGAGI. With 6 bases removed from V and 9 bases from J, the gap between germline ends came to 15 bases. The chain's CDR3 is CASSTGEVAQYF. CDR3 nucleotides: TGTGCCAGCAGCACAGGGGAGGTCGCGCAGTACTTC.

The V and J genes are TRBV29-1 and TRBJ1-1, with 8 bases identical to TRBD1. Germline trimming cut 6 bases from V and 5 bases from J; bases unmatched to any gene: 8. Germline V lookup: CDR1 SQVTM, CDR2 ANQGSEA. The CDR3 is 13 residues long. The CDR3, as DNA: TGCAGCGTCGCGACAGGGGTAGGGACTGAAGCTTTCTTT. Its translation: CSVATGVGTEAFF.

This clonotype was found many times. The V gene is TRBV7-9, the J gene TRBJ2-3; D is perhaps TRBD1 or TRBD2 (5 bases each). The CDR3 runs to 15 residues. With 2 bases removed from V and 5 bases from J, the gap between germline ends came to 14 bases. In germline, CDR1 is SEHNR, CDR2 FQNEAQ (reference sequence). The CDR3: CASSLTGPQIDTQYF. CDR3 nucleotides: TGTGCCAGCAGCTTAACGGGACCTCAAATAGATACGCAGTATTTT.

The chain carries TRBV9 and TRBJ2-7; TRBD1 or TRBD2 may be the D gene (6 bases each). CDR3 size: 15 residues. Deletions cut 4 bases from V and 2 bases from J, with 16 bases between. Germline lookup yields CDR1 SGDLS and CDR2 YYNGEE. The CDR3 region has the DNA TGTGCCAGCAGCCCCCCGGAGGGGACAACCTACGAGCAGTACTTC. This codes for CASSPPEGTTYEQYF. Full variable domain (missing parts from reference TRBV9 and TRBJ2-7): DSGVTQTPKHLITATGQRVTLRCSPRSGDLSVYWYQQSLDQGLQFLIQYYNGEERAKGNILERFSAQQFPDLHSELNLSSLELGDSALYFCASSPPEGTTYEQYFGPGTRLTVT.

At least ten counts were recorded for this clonotype. This chain connects TRBV10-3 to TRBJ1-5, with 8 positions matching TRBD1. Losses at the gene ends were 6 bases for V and 2 bases for J; bases not matched to a gene: 3. The CDR3 sequence is 14 residues long. The germline gives CDR1 ENHRY, CDR2 SYGVKD. CDR3 region: CAISGQGGNQPQHF. CDR3 DNA: TGTGCCATCAGCGGACAGGGTGGCAATCAGCCCCAGCATTTT.

This clonotype appeared a few times. CDR3 nucleotide sequence: TGCAGTGCTAGCGCCGGGGACGGAGCAGATACGCAGTATTTT. It translates to CSASAGDGADTQYF. The chain links TRBV20-1 to TRBJ2-3, with D perhaps TRBD1 or TRBD2 (5 bases each). The CDR3 runs to 14 residues. The germline V gene encodes CDR1 DFQATT and CDR2 SNEGSKA (reference sequence). V was clipped by 3 bases and J by 4 bases, with 14 bases between them.

V usage is TRBV7-4 and J usage is TRBJ2-1, with D possibly being TRBD2 (7 bases). The CDR3 covers 16 residues. V was cut by 7 bases and J by 9 bases, with 25 bases left in between. Looked up from germline, CDR1 is SGHVT and CDR2 is SQSDAQ. The CDR3 protein is CASNRLGGPDSLEQFF. The CDR3 bases are TGTGCCAGCAACCGGTTGGGGGGGCCTGACTCGCTTGAGCAGTTCTTC.

The rearrangement joins TRBV6-1 to TRBJ1-2, with a tentative D call TRBD1 (6 bases). The CDR3 runs to 13 residues. Germline values: CDR1 MNHNS, CDR2 SASEGT. Trimming left V 7 bases short and J 6 bases short, with 15 bases between. In nucleotides, the CDR3 is TGTGCCAGCACCACGGGGGGCGCGGATGGCTACACCTTC. This codes for CASTTGGADGYTF.

The table lists this clonotype with a few counts. The genes are TRBV7-9 and TRBJ2-3; 9 bases are a match to TRBD2. CDR1 is SEHNR, CDR2 FQNEAQ, per germline (reference sequence). Losses at the gene ends were 3 bases for V and 1 base for J; bases not matched to a gene: 2. The CDR3 extends over 15 amino acids. Here the CDR3 DNA reads TGTGCCAGCAGCTTTAGCGGGGGTGGCACAGATACGCAGTATTTT. The encoded protein is CASSFSGGGTDTQYF.

The V call is TRBV3-1, the J call TRBJ1-2; possible D gene TRBD1, 6 bases. The CDR3 is 15 residues long. The V end lost 6 bases, the J end lost 2 bases, and 16 bases lay between the germline ends. Germline values: CDR1 LGHDT, CDR2 YNNKEL (reference sequence). The CDR3 sequence: CASRLDSGPNYGYTF. CDR3 coding DNA: TGTGCCAGCAGGTTGGACAGCGGACCAAACTATGGCTACACCTTC.

With respect to this clonotype: One end of the junction fails to match germline, which may point to a read error. This chain connects TRBV12-3 or TRBV12-4 to TRBJ2-3, with D hard to call. This CDR3 spans 11 amino acids. CDR3 DNA sequence: TGTGCCTGCAGGCTAGGAGATACGCAGTATTTT. Its protein is CACRLGDTQYF.

CDR3 sequence: CAWSVTEGLSPLHF. DNA for the CDR3: TGTGCCTGGAGTGTGACGGAGGGGCTTTCACCCCTCCACTTT. The chain carries TRBV30 and TRBJ1-6; D might be TRBD1 (5 bases). The CDR3 has 14 residues. Germline V gene sequence: CDR1 GTSNPN, CDR2 SVGIG (reference sequence). V was shortened by 0 bases and J by 9 bases, with 12 bases between the two germline ends. The complete variable domain, with remaining parts taken from reference TRBV30 and TRBJ1-6, reads SQTIHQWPATLVQPVGSPLSLECTVEGTSNPNLYWYRQAAGRGLQLLFYSVGIGQISSEVPQNLSASRPQDRQFILSSKKLLLSDSGFYLCAWSVTEGLSPLHFGNGTRLTVT.

Many counts were recorded for this clonotype. The rearrangement uses TRBV5-1 and TRBJ1-1; TRBD1 might be the D (6 bases). The CDR3 is made up of 16 amino acids. V was shortened by 1 base and J by 1 base, with 14 bases between the two germline ends. CDR1 is SGHRS, CDR2 YFSETQ, per germline. The CDR3, as DNA: TGCGCCAGCAGCTTGAAATCACAGGGAGGGAACACTGAAGCTTTCTTT. This encodes CASSLKSQGGNTEAFF.

The J gene is TRBJ1-1, the V gene TRBV7-2; no clear D. With 6 bases removed from V and 2 bases from J, the gap between germline ends came to 13 bases. Per the germline V gene, CDR1 is SGHTA and CDR2 is FQGNSA. The CDR3 covers 14 residues. CDR3 protein: CASSRLSSNTEAFF. The DNA for the CDR3 is TGTGCCAGCAGTCGGCTTTCATCAAACACTGAAGCTTTCTTT.

This chain joins TRBV12-3 or TRBV12-4 and TRBJ1-5; D perhaps matches TRBD1 (5 bases). The ends were cut back, 5 bases at V and 4 bases at J, with 18 bases in the middle. This CDR3 region has 16 residues. This CDR3 is CASSVSQGLQNQPQHF. The CDR3 coding sequence is TGTGCCAGCAGTGTTAGCCAGGGACTCCAAAATCAGCCCCAGCATTTT.

The CDR3 DNA reads as TGTGCCAGCAGTACTCGGACAGGGGGCTTGAACACTGAAGCTTTCTTT. Translating it yields CASSTRTGGLNTEAFF. V gene TRBV6-5 combines with J gene TRBJ1-1, with 11 nucleotides matching TRBD1. This CDR3 comprises 16 residues. V shed 5 bases, J shed 0 bases, and the junction held 5 bases outside the gene matches. Looked up from germline, CDR1 is MNHEY and CDR2 is SVGAGI.

The sample holds many counts of this clonotype. The chain carries TRBV12-3 or TRBV12-4 and TRBJ1-5; D possibly corresponds to TRBD1 (5 bases). Trimming removed 1 base from V and 6 bases from J, with 10 bases in between. The CDR3 is made up of 14 amino acids. The CDR3 nucleotides are TGTGCCAGCAGTTTAGGGCAGGGAAGTCAGCCCCAGCATTTT. Translated: CASSLGQGSQPQHF.

This clonotype showed up many times. J is TRBJ1-2 and V is TRBV10-3; perhaps TRBD1 as D (6 bases). Trimming removed 3 bases at V and 4 bases at J, with 15 bases between. This CDR3 contains 15 residues. Germline V gene data show CDR1 as ENHRY and CDR2 as SYGVKD. The CDR3 sequence is CAISDPEGGVYGYTF. In nucleotides, the CDR3 is TGTGCCATCAGTGACCCCGAAGGGGGGGTCTATGGCTACACCTTC.